The entry below describes one T cell receptor (beta chain). Its antigen is unidentified. This entry comes from a study of OX40 agonist ivuxolimab in advanced cancers. Method: immunoSEQ multiplex PCR; TCRdb's copy keeps in-frame clones and lacks some. Among over 65,000 clones listed, 86% were seen once. General study points: On average, CD8+ T cells showed a greater number of expanded clones than CD4+. Partial responders treated at 0.1-3.0 mg/kg exhibited clonal expansion among the lowest measured.

Germline V gene lookup returns CDR1 MGHDK and CDR2 SYGVNS. J was trimmed by 11 bases and V by 4 bases; bases with no gene match: 13. There are 14 residues in the CDR3. Specimen: CD4+ or CD8+ T cells sorted from blood, collected in a trial of the OX40 agonist ivuxolimab. The TCR sequence derives from an adult with an advanced solid tumor such as melanoma, head and neck, liver or kidney cancer. The chain carries TRBV25-1 and TRBJ1-1; 7 nucleotides align to TRBD1. The CDR3 coding sequence is TGTGCCAGCAGTGGGGGGACAGATGGAAATGGCGCTTTCTTT. Its translation: CASSGGTDGNGAFF.